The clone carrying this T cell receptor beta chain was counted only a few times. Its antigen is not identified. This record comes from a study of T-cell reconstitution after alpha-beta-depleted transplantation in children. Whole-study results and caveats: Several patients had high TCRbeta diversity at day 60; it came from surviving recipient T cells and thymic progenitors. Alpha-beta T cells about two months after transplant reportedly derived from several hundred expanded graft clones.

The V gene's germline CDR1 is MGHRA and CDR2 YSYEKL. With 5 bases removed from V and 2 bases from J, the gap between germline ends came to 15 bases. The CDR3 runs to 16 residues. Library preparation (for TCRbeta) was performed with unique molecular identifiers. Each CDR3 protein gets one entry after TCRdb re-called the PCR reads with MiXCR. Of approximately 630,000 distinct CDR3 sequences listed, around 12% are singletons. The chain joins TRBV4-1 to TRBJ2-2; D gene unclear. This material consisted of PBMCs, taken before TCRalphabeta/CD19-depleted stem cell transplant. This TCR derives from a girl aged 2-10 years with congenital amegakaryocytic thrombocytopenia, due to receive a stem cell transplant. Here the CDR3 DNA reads TGCGCCAGCAGCTCCTTTTTAACGGAAAACACCGGGGAGCTGTTTTTT. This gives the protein CASSSFLTENTGELFF.